The following is a T cell receptor beta chain sequence with its context. These data belong to a study of blood T cell repertoires in COVID-19. Study context: Specimens from acute and convalescent COVID-19 originated in the United States, Italy and Spain.

Only in-frame clones appear in the TCRdb table, and some are missing; sequencing was by immunoSEQ multiplex PCR. The sample includes 400,000 or so clones, 70% to 90% seen only once; the top ten take around 0.92%. This CDR3 is 14 amino acids long. V dropped 6 bases and J dropped 5; count of bases not matched to a gene: 7. Per germline, CDR1 SEHNR and CDR2 FQNEAQ (reference sequence). The specimen sequenced was peripheral blood. The sequence was obtained from a man aged 18 to 29 with COVID-19, enrolled during active disease. V gene TRBV7-9 combines with J gene TRBJ2-5; 9 bases map to TRBD1. In DNA form, the CDR3 reads TGTGCCAGCAGAAACGGACAGGGGCGGGAGACCCAGTACTTC. Its translation is CASRNGQGRETQYF.